The 6 T cell receptor beta chains presented below share a single source sample, sequenced in a study of T cells in Graves' hyperthyroidism and ophthalmopathy. Template material for amplifying TCR beta CDR3 regions consisted of RNA transcripts. First-round RT-PCR with HTBI primers amplified the TCR CDR3 region. TCRdb recomputed calls from the multiplex PCR reads with MiXCR, one row per CDR3 protein. The sample contains some 510,000 distinct CDR3 sequences, 46% of which appear only once. Sequencing was done on a sample of peripheral blood or thyroid tissue (not recorded which). Every receptor here comes from a woman aged 18-29 years with Graves' hyperthyroidism.

This clonotype was picked up a small number of times. This rearrangement joins TRBV10-3 to TRBJ2-7, with TRBD2 matching 12 bases. The trim removed 3 bases at V and 6 bases at J, leaving 9 bases unmatched. The CDR3 spans 16 residues. Germline CDR1 ENHRY, CDR2 SYGVKD. In DNA form, the CDR3 reads TGTGCCATCAGTGACCCCGGGACTAGCGGGTTCGCCGAGCAGTACTTC. Translating gives CAISDPGTSGFAEQYF.

The CDR3 sequence: CASSHWGKETQYF. The CDR3 DNA sequence: TGTGCCAGCAGTCATTGGGGGAAAGAGACCCAGTACTTC. The chain uses TRBV6-9 and TRBJ2-5; tentatively, D is TRBD1 or TRBD2 (5 bases each). V was clipped by 5 bases and J by 3 bases, with 10 bases between them. Per the germline V gene, CDR1 is MNHGY and CDR2 is SVAAGI. The CDR3 covers 13 residues.

The CDR3 protein is CASSIIQGGSPLHF. Written as DNA, the CDR3 is TGTGCCAGCAGCATCATACAGGGTGGTTCACCCCTCCACTTT. The V gene is TRBV25-1, the J gene TRBJ1-6; a possible D gene is TRBD1 (6 bases). CDR3 length: 14 residues. The V gene lost 6 bases and the J gene lost 9 bases, with 15 bases spanning the gap. Germline V gives CDR1 MGHDK, CDR2 SYGVNS.

The V gene is TRBV29-1, the J gene TRBJ2-5, with a tentative D call TRBD2 (5 bases). Germline CDR1 SQVTM, CDR2 ANQGSEA. V lost 8 bases to trimming and J lost 5 bases, with 15 bases between them. The CDR3 loop spans 12 amino acids. The chain's CDR3 is CSTWTGLETQYF. Here the CDR3 DNA reads TGCAGCACCTGGACTGGCCTCGAGACCCAGTACTTC.

This sequence joins TRBV7-9 and TRBJ1-1; no firm D call. CDR3 length: 12 residues. Germline CDR1 and CDR2: SEHNR and FQNEAQ (reference sequence). The CDR3 protein is CASARANTEAFF. CDR3 bases: TGTGCAAGCGCCCGGGCGAACACTGAAGCTTTCTTT. Full variable domain (remainder filled in from reference TRBV7-9 and TRBJ1-1): DTGVSQNPRHKITKRGQNVTFRCDPISEHNRLYWYRQTLGQGPEFLTYFQNEAQLEKSRLLSDRFSAERPKGSFSTLEIQRTEQGDSAMYLCASARANTEAFFGQGTRLTVV.

This clonotype was observed at least ten times. CDR3 DNA sequence: TGTGCCAGTAGTATAAGGAATCAGCCCCAGCATTTT. Amino acid sequence: CASSIRNQPQHF. The chain joins TRBV19 to TRBJ1-5; D gene unclear. The germline gives CDR1 LNHDA, CDR2 SQIVND (reference sequence). The CDR3 is 12 amino acids. Trimming removed 2 bases from V and 4 bases from J, with 3 bases in between.